Listed below are T cell receptor beta chains from one sample, sequenced in a study of T-cell reconstitution after alpha-beta-depleted transplantation in children. From the PCR reads, TCRdb called clonotypes with MiXCR, one entry per CDR3 protein. The data hold over 450,000 distinct CDR3 sequences, with approximately 10% observed a single time. Sequenced here: PBMCs, sampled before TCRalphabeta/CD19-depleted stem cell transplant. These receptors were collected from a child aged 2 to 10 with inherited bone marrow failure, due to receive a stem cell transplant. Each CDR3 is given with its conserved first and last residue. The order of the fields is V gene, clone size, D gene, J gene, CDR3 protein, CDR3 DNA. The D gene is left open where the match is weak. Size is omitted from some rows. Given values are once, few, many or a class for expanded clones.

v_call: TRBV20-1
clone_size: many
d_call: NA
j_call: TRBJ2-1
cdr3_aa: CSARRKGVYYNEQFF
cdr3_nt: TGCAGTGCTAGAAGAAAGGGGGTCTACTACAATGAGCAGTTCTTC

v_call: TRBV4-3
clone_size: many
d_call: NA
j_call: TRBJ2-5
cdr3_aa: CASSQEGWQETQYF
cdr3_nt: TGCGCCAGCAGCCAAGAGGGCTGGCAAGAGACCCAGTACTTC

v_call: TRBV11-2
clone_size: NA
d_call: NA
j_call: TRBJ2-2
cdr3_aa: CASSRKTTGELFF
cdr3_nt: TGTGCCAGCAGCCGAAAGACCACCGGGGAGCTGTTTTTT

v_call: TRBV27
clone_size: many
d_call: NA
j_call: TRBJ2-7
cdr3_aa: CASSFGTAGEQYF
cdr3_nt: TGTGCCAGCAGTTTCGGGACAGCGGGCGAGCAGTACTTC

v_call: TRBV29-1
clone_size: few
d_call: NA
j_call: TRBJ2-7
cdr3_aa: CSVAGGSGDEQYF
cdr3_nt: TGCAGCGTTGCGGGGGGCAGTGGGGACGAGCAGTACTTC

v_call: TRBV28
clone_size: NA
d_call: TRBD1
j_call: TRBJ2-7
cdr3_aa: CASSLFDDRDEQYF
cdr3_nt: TGTGCCAGCAGTTTATTCGACGACAGGGACGAGCAGTACTTC

v_call: TRBV9
clone_size: many
d_call: NA
j_call: TRBJ2-3
cdr3_aa: CASSIWTDTQYF
cdr3_nt: TGTGCCAGCAGCATATGGACAGATACGCAGTATTTT

v_call: TRBV20-1
clone_size: many
d_call: NA
j_call: TRBJ2-7
cdr3_aa: CSARGETYEQYF
cdr3_nt: TGCAGTGCTAGAGGCGAGACCTACGAGCAGTACTTC

v_call: TRBV5-1
clone_size: many
d_call: NA
j_call: TRBJ2-3
cdr3_aa: CASRHPNVSTSHADTQYF
cdr3_nt: TGCGCCAGCAGGCACCCAAACGTCTCCACTAGCCACGCAGATACGCAGTATTTT

v_call: TRBV28
clone_size: many
d_call: NA
j_call: TRBJ2-3
cdr3_aa: CASSGQPSTDTQYF
cdr3_nt: TGTGCCAGCAGCGGACAGCCAAGCACAGATACGCAGTATTTT

v_call: TRBV12-3/TRBV12-4
clone_size: many
d_call: NA
j_call: TRBJ2-2
cdr3_aa: CASSFGGYNTGELFF
cdr3_nt: TGTGCCAGCAGTTTCGGTGGTTACAACACCGGGGAGCTGTTTTTT

v_call: TRBV11-2
clone_size: few
d_call: NA
j_call: TRBJ2-5
cdr3_aa: CASSLVGRSHQETQYF
cdr3_nt: TGTGCCAGCAGCTTAGTCGGCAGGAGCCACCAAGAGACCCAGTACTTC

v_call: TRBV4-1
clone_size: few
d_call: NA
j_call: TRBJ2-3
cdr3_aa: CASSQERRPTDTQYF
cdr3_nt: TGCGCCAGCAGCCAAGAACGGAGGCCGACAGATACGCAGTATTTT

v_call: TRBV4-3
clone_size: few
d_call: NA
j_call: TRBJ2-5
cdr3_aa: CASSQVPGAGETQYF
cdr3_nt: TGCGCCAGCAGCCAAGTACCAGGGGCGGGGGAGACCCAGTACTTC

v_call: TRBV5-6
clone_size: few
d_call: NA
j_call: TRBJ2-7
cdr3_aa: CASRDPLSYEQYF
cdr3_nt: TGTGCCAGCAGGGATCCCCTAAGCTACGAGCAGTACTTC

v_call: TRBV6-2/TRBV6-3
clone_size: many
d_call: NA
j_call: TRBJ2-1
cdr3_aa: CASSYSYANEQFF
cdr3_nt: TGTGCCAGCAGTTACTCGTACGCAAATGAGCAGTTCTTC

v_call: TRBV4-3
clone_size: few
d_call: TRBD1
j_call: TRBJ2-2
cdr3_aa: CASSRGQGPGELFF
cdr3_nt: TGCGCCAGCAGCCGCGGACAGGGGCCCGGGGAGCTGTTTTTT

v_call: TRBV20-1
clone_size: NA
d_call: TRBD2
j_call: TRBJ2-2
cdr3_aa: CSARAAGVGTGELFF
cdr3_nt: TGCAGTGCTAGAGCGGCGGGAGTGGGCACCGGGGAGCTGTTTTTT

v_call: TRBV5-1
clone_size: NA
d_call: NA
j_call: TRBJ2-1
cdr3_aa: CASRSQSVINEQFF
cdr3_nt: TGCGCCAGCAGGTCCCAAAGTGTAATCAATGAGCAGTTCTTC

v_call: TRBV20-1
clone_size: many
d_call: NA
j_call: TRBJ2-7
cdr3_aa: CSARDRRLPYEQYF
cdr3_nt: TGCAGTGCTAGAGATCGGCGACTGCCCTACGAGCAGTACTTC

v_call: TRBV7-9
clone_size: many
d_call: NA
j_call: TRBJ2-3
cdr3_aa: CASSLPAQSYTDTQYF
cdr3_nt: TGTGCCAGCAGCTTACCGGCGCAATCCTACACAGATACGCAGTATTTT

v_call: TRBV27
clone_size: many
d_call: TRBD1
j_call: TRBJ2-3
cdr3_aa: CATGTVVLLSTDTQYF
cdr3_nt: TGTGCCACCGGGACAGTGGTCTTACTTAGCACAGATACGCAGTATTTT

v_call: TRBV7-6
clone_size: many
d_call: TRBD2
j_call: TRBJ2-2
cdr3_aa: CASSYWGGRGTGELFF
cdr3_nt: TGTGCCAGCAGCTATTGGGGGGGGAGAGGCACCGGGGAGCTGTTTTTT

v_call: TRBV28
clone_size: many
d_call: NA
j_call: TRBJ1-6
cdr3_aa: CASSSTGLNSPLHF
cdr3_nt: TGTGCCAGCAGTTCAACAGGGCTCAATTCACCCCTCCACTTT

v_call: TRBV4-3
clone_size: many
d_call: NA
j_call: TRBJ2-7
cdr3_aa: CASSQGGGTYSYEQYF
cdr3_nt: TGCGCCAGCAGCCAAGGAGGGGGGACCTACTCCTACGAGCAGTACTTC

v_call: TRBV6-5
clone_size: many
d_call: NA
j_call: TRBJ1-5
cdr3_aa: CASSSLDVGPYQPQHF
cdr3_nt: TGTGCCAGCAGTTCCCTTGACGTGGGGCCTTATCAGCCCCAGCATTTT

v_call: TRBV29-1
clone_size: many
d_call: NA
j_call: TRBJ2-1
cdr3_aa: CSVEGGGTVSYNEQFF
cdr3_nt: TGCAGCGTTGAAGGGGGAGGGACAGTCTCCTACAATGAGCAGTTCTTC

v_call: TRBV13
clone_size: many
d_call: NA
j_call: TRBJ2-1
cdr3_aa: CASSLGLRINEQFF
cdr3_nt: TGTGCCAGCAGCTTAGGCCTACGGATCAATGAGCAGTTCTTC

v_call: TRBV27
clone_size: NA
d_call: NA
j_call: TRBJ2-7
cdr3_aa: CASSLGVSARWEQYF
cdr3_nt: TGTGCCAGCAGTTTAGGGGTCTCGGCCCGATGGGAGCAGTACTTC

v_call: TRBV18
clone_size: few
d_call: NA
j_call: TRBJ2-7
cdr3_aa: CASSPQEPSYEQYF
cdr3_nt: TGTGCCAGCTCACCTCAGGAGCCATCCTACGAGCAGTACTTC

v_call: TRBV10-3
clone_size: many
d_call: NA
j_call: TRBJ1-2
cdr3_aa: CAISEPRKYGYTF
cdr3_nt: TGTGCCATCAGTGAACCACGGAAGTATGGCTACACCTTC

v_call: TRBV20-1
clone_size: many
d_call: NA
j_call: TRBJ2-1
cdr3_aa: CSARWHSYNEQFF
cdr3_nt: TGCAGTGCTAGGTGGCACTCCTACAATGAGCAGTTCTTC

v_call: TRBV12-3/TRBV12-4
clone_size: many
d_call: NA
j_call: TRBJ2-7
cdr3_aa: CASSSVGPYEQYF
cdr3_nt: TGTGCCAGCAGTTCCGTCGGTCCCTACGAGCAGTACTTC

v_call: TRBV4-1
clone_size: NA
d_call: TRBD1
j_call: TRBJ2-3
cdr3_aa: CASSQALRGQVGDTQYF
cdr3_nt: TGCGCCAGCAGCCAAGCCTTGAGGGGACAGGTAGGAGATACGCAGTATTTT

v_call: TRBV19
clone_size: NA
d_call: TRBD2
j_call: TRBJ2-3
cdr3_aa: CASTKLAGGADTQYF
cdr3_nt: TGTGCCAGTACAAAACTAGCGGGTGGCGCAGATACGCAGTATTTT

v_call: TRBV5-6
clone_size: NA
d_call: NA
j_call: TRBJ1-6
cdr3_aa: CASSLHLGRGVNSPLHF
cdr3_nt: TGTGCCAGCAGCCTCCACCTGGGGCGGGGTGTTAATTCACCCCTCCACTTT

v_call: TRBV5-5
clone_size: NA
d_call: NA
j_call: TRBJ2-6
cdr3_aa: CASSSNRSSGANVLTF
cdr3_nt: TGTGCCAGCAGCTCCAACCGAAGCTCTGGGGCCAACGTCCTGACTTTC

v_call: TRBV12-3/TRBV12-4
clone_size: many
d_call: TRBD2
j_call: TRBJ2-1
cdr3_aa: CASSLAQSLAGDGF
cdr3_nt: TGTGCCAGCAGTTTAGCCCAGTCACTAGCGGGAGATGGATTC

v_call: TRBV20-1
clone_size: many
d_call: TRBD1
j_call: TRBJ1-5
cdr3_aa: CSARWQGARGQPQHF
cdr3_nt: TGCAGTGCTAGATGGCAGGGGGCGAGGGGGCAGCCCCAGCATTTT

v_call: TRBV29-1
clone_size: many
d_call: NA
j_call: TRBJ1-2
cdr3_aa: CSVDPRQVVYGYTF
cdr3_nt: TGCAGCGTTGATCCCCGACAGGTCGTCTATGGCTACACCTTC

v_call: TRBV20-1
clone_size: many
d_call: TRBD2
j_call: TRBJ2-1
cdr3_aa: CSARDRSSGNYNEQFF
cdr3_nt: TGCAGTGCTAGAGATCGGAGTAGCGGGAACTACAATGAGCAGTTCTTC

v_call: TRBV7-9
clone_size: NA
d_call: TRBD1
j_call: TRBJ1-4
cdr3_aa: CASSDGQGFTEKLFF
cdr3_nt: TGTGCCAGCAGCGACGGACAGGGGTTTACTGAAAAACTGTTTTTT

v_call: TRBV10-2
clone_size: NA
d_call: NA
j_call: TRBJ1-2
cdr3_aa: CASSETRHGLTYGYTF
cdr3_nt: TGCGCCAGCAGTGAGACCAGACATGGTCTTACCTATGGCTACACCTTC

v_call: TRBV10-1
clone_size: many
d_call: NA
j_call: TRBJ2-3
cdr3_aa: CASSPGEDNTQYF
cdr3_nt: TGCGCCAGCAGCCCAGGTGAAGATAATACGCAGTATTTT

v_call: TRBV5-1
clone_size: many
d_call: TRBD1
j_call: TRBJ1-2
cdr3_aa: CASSLDTGAYGYTF
cdr3_nt: TGCGCCAGCAGCTTGGATACAGGGGCCTATGGCTACACCTTC

v_call: TRBV12-3/TRBV12-4
clone_size: many
d_call: NA
j_call: TRBJ2-3
cdr3_aa: CASSPRVAGTDTQYF
cdr3_nt: TGTGCCAGCAGTCCCCGGGTGGCCGGTACAGATACGCAGTATTTT

v_call: TRBV10-2
clone_size: many
d_call: TRBD2
j_call: TRBJ2-3
cdr3_aa: CASSELASGSPDTQYF
cdr3_nt: TGCGCCAGCAGTGAGTTGGCTAGCGGGAGCCCAGATACGCAGTATTTT

v_call: TRBV7-2
clone_size: few
d_call: NA
j_call: TRBJ1-2
cdr3_aa: CASSPGPGRVYTF
cdr3_nt: TGTGCCAGCAGCCCCGGACCCGGGCGTGTCTACACCTTC

v_call: TRBV4-1
clone_size: NA
d_call: NA
j_call: TRBJ2-1
cdr3_aa: CASSQDSLARDEQFF
cdr3_nt: TGCGCCAGCAGCCAAGATAGTCTAGCGCGGGATGAGCAGTTCTTC

v_call: TRBV7-8
clone_size: few
d_call: TRBD2
j_call: TRBJ2-1
cdr3_aa: CASSSQGGGGLARYNEQFF
cdr3_nt: TGTGCCAGCAGCTCCCAAGGGGGGGGCGGACTAGCTAGATACAATGAGCAGTTCTTC

v_call: TRBV3-1
clone_size: many
d_call: TRBD2
j_call: TRBJ2-3
cdr3_aa: CASSITGRRESDTQYF
cdr3_nt: TGTGCCAGCAGCATCACTGGGCGGCGGGAGTCAGATACGCAGTATTTT

v_call: TRBV7-9
clone_size: many
d_call: NA
j_call: TRBJ1-5
cdr3_aa: CASSPRQEDQPQHF
cdr3_nt: TGTGCCAGCAGCCCTCGACAGGAAGATCAGCCCCAGCATTTT

v_call: TRBV5-6
clone_size: many
d_call: NA
j_call: TRBJ2-3
cdr3_aa: CASSPTGTLTDTQYF
cdr3_nt: TGTGCCAGCAGCCCGACAGGGACTCTCACAGATACGCAGTATTTT

v_call: TRBV29-1
clone_size: many
d_call: NA
j_call: TRBJ1-2
cdr3_aa: CSVEDYWGRPREGYTF
cdr3_nt: TGCAGCGTTGAAGATTACTGGGGCCGCCCTAGGGAGGGCTACACCTTC

v_call: TRBV20-1
clone_size: NA
d_call: NA
j_call: TRBJ2-7
cdr3_aa: CSARDGSLDEQYF
cdr3_nt: TGCAGTGCGAGGGACGGGTCCTTGGACGAGCAGTACTTC

v_call: TRBV5-6
clone_size: NA
d_call: NA
j_call: TRBJ1-1
cdr3_aa: CASNSGPDAEAFF
cdr3_nt: TGTGCCAGCAACTCCGGACCCGACGCTGAAGCTTTCTTT

v_call: TRBV27
clone_size: many
d_call: TRBD1
j_call: TRBJ2-1
cdr3_aa: CASSWDRDYNEQFF
cdr3_nt: TGTGCCAGCAGTTGGGACAGGGACTACAATGAGCAGTTCTTC